Listed here is a single T cell receptor beta chain. Its antigen is currently unknown. Trimming stripped 4 bases from V and 1 base from J, with 8 bases between. Germline values: CDR1 SGHRS, CDR2 YFSETQ. CDR3 length equals 13 residues. This PCR relied on a set of 60 Vbeta primers and 13 Jbeta primers. The method was immunoSEQ multiplex PCR; TCRdb's version includes in-frame clones alone and lacks a portion of them. This sample carries under 250,000 clones, with 0.9% to 1.4% going to the ten biggest clones. The sample is drawn from a study of cytomegalovirus exposure and HLA in healthy donors. Study results and caveats: As a later analysis showed, a missense DCLRE1C variant was linked to trimming of TCR beta V- and J-genes.

This TCR came from a girl aged 2-10 years in good health and CMV-seropositive. The chain employs TRBV5-1 and TRBJ1-1; the D gene is possibly TRBD1 (6 bases). Source material: PBMCs. CDR3 coding DNA: TGCGCCAGCAGCGGGGGACAGAACACTGAAGCTTTCTTT. Translated, it gives CASSGGQNTEAFF.